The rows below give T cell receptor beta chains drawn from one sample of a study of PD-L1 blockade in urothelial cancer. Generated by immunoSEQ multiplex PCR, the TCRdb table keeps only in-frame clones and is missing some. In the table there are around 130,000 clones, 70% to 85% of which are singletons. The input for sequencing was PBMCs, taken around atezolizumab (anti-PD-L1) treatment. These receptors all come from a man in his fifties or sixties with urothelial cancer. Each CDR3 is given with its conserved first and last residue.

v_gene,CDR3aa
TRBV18,CASSPGFRGHTEAFF
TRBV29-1,CSGIAPADTQYF
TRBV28,CASFRGKSSTGELFF
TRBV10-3,CAISLQTSPKGDTQYF
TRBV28,CASSLPVSSGANVLTF
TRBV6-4,CASSDSSGGNTEAFF
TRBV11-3,CASSSLDQGGITNTGELFF
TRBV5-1,CASSFGQGQPQHF
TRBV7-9,CASQGAATWQYF
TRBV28,CASRDRVSPLHF
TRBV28,CASSPTLAGGPSYNEQFF
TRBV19,CASSIGPGETQYF
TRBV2,CASSERTALYEQYF
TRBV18,CASSPAGASNQPQHF
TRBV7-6,CASSPGTGAYYGYTF
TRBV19,CASSSSGMVGELFF
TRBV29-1,CSVEGGGYGYTF
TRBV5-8,CASSPGQNTEAFF
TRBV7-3,CASSHYGRENEQFF
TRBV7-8,CASSLVVQGAKNIQYF
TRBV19,CASSRTTSGTYEQYF
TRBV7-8,CASSLYAGTGGYNEQFF
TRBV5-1,CASSLEPSGSSGANVLTF
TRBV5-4,CASSLYGGNEQYF
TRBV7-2,CASSTSGHYGYTF
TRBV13,CASRRLAGDPGDTQYF
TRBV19,CASSGRRGTDTQYF
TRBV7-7,CASSWARKETQYF
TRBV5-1,CASSLEQGSGYTF
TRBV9,CASSQAGGQETQYF
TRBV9,CASSPRGGSTDTQYF
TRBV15,CATSRVDTETQYF
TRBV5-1,CASSPGLFSGGRVTDTQYF
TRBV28,CASSLDRGVRYNSPLHF
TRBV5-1,CASSFRAGGPGGELFF
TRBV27,CASSRHQGPGYTF
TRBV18,CASSPPSGRLVEQFF
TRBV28,CASSPKQGVETQYF
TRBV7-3,CASSFLAGIRETQYF
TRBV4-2,CASSQVNSGTGETQYF
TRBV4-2,CASRQRTSGTSTDTQYF
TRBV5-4,CASSSKNGELFF
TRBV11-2,CASSLGTSGRADTQYF
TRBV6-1,CASSEWGRTPQPF
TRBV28,CASRRQGAAYEQYF
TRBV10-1,CASSESPGQSSGTQYF
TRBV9,CASSRAPGVADTQYF
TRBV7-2,CASSPRLGPLVGGGLEQYF
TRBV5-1,CASFRLAGGPGEQFF
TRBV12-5,CASGLKLLWGGQFF
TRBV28,CASSLGGSGGYQPQHF
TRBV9,CASSGSKTNTGELFF
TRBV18,CASSLAGTSGDEQFF
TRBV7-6,CASSLISGDTEAFF